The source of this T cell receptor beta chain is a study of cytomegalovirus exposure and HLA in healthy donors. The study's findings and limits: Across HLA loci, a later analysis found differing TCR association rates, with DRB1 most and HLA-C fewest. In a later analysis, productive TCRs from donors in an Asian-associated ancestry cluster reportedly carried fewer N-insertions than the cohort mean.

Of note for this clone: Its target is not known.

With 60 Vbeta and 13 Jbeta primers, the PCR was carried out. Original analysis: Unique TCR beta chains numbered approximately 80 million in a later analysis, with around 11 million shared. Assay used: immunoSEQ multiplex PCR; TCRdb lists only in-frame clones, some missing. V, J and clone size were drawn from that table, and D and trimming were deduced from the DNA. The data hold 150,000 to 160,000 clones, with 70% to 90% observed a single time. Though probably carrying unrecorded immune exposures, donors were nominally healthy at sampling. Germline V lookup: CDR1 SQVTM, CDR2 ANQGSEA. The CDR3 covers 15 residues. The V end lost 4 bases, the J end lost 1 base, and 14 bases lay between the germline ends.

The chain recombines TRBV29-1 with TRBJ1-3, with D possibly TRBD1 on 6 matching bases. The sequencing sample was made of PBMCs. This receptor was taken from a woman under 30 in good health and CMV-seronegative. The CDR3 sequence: CSVVWTENSGNTIYF. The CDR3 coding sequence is TGCAGCGTTGTGTGGACAGAGAATTCTGGAAACACCATATATTTT.